This TCR beta chain was documented in a study of blood T cell repertoires in COVID-19 (dated by TCRdb to 2018 to 2021). For context, the study as a whole: The collaborator samples originated in the United States, Italy and Spain and spanned the acute and convalescent phases of COVID-19. The prospective study material was composed of cDNA or gDNA derived from T cells, B-cell-depleted T cells, or PBMCs. The dataset comprised deeply sampled blood TCRbeta repertoires from subjects exposed to, actively infected with, or recovered from COVID-19. The repertoires were released in a freely available public database meant as a resource for research on the immune response to SARS-CoV-2. The samples were drawn from two sources: the first 160 participants of the ongoing ImmuneRACE study, and about 1,300 subjects contributed by 6 global collaborators. Sample metadata almost always included a de-identified subject ID, COVID-19 status, age in years and sex. Where available, HLA class I and class II types were obtained from metadata supplied by the sample provider rather than from assay-based typing.

This clone was seen a handful of times. No cognate antigen has been identified for it. Base-call qualities are not available, and no considerably larger clone is one nucleotide away. Participants in the prospective study were aged roughly 18 to 100 years, lived in 24 United States geographic areas, and enrolled through a virtual design. Cohort assignment in the prospective study relied on participant-reported clinical history from a screening survey and a study questionnaire. ImmuneRACE Cohort 3 recovered participants were defined by two consecutive negative NP/OP PCR tests, healthcare professional clearance, or symptom resolution. In the prospective study, mobile phlebotomists collected whole blood, serum and a nasopharyngeal or oropharyngeal swab from each participant. Over a roughly 2-month period, participants in the prospective study had the option of providing additional blood draws and questionnaires. Before DNA extraction, prospective study blood samples were shipped either frozen or at room temperature.

The investigation overall reported the following: The quantity of clinical and demographic metadata differed by source and by participant and was supplied without curation.

TCRbeta CDR3 regions were amplified from genomic DNA by means of the immunoSEQ Assay, a bias-controlled multiplex PCR. In the authors' own workflow: The number of nucleated cells in each sample was estimated from the amplification of reference gene primers within the assay. To quantify the absolute abundance of each unique TCRbeta CDR3 rearrangement, sequence reads were collapsed and filtered. For each sample, productive Simpson clonality was calculated as the square root of Simpson's diversity index over productive rearrangements. TCRdb retrieved this table from immuneACCESS and kept in-frame rearrangements only. Not all clones are present; in checked studies, unresolved V genes account for under half, and no reason is known for the remainder. Clone size and V and J calls were adopted from that table, with D and trimming inferred from the DNA. This sample has more than 300,000 clones in its table, and roughly 89% of those were observed once. More than 9% of the sample rests with the top ten.

The sample consisted of PBMCs or T cells enriched from blood (not recorded which). This receptor was obtained from a woman in her 30s who had recovered from COVID-19.

The DNA reads as follows: TGTGCCAGCAGTCCAGCAGGCAGCTCCTACGAGCAGTACTTC. Its amino acids are CASSPAGSSYEQYF. The chain was built from TRBV11-1 and TRBJ2-7; no confident D gene assignment can be made. The V and J ends are trimmed by 6 bases and 0 bases, leaving 12 bases between them. CDR1 and CDR2 are read off the germline V gene (reference sequence) as SGHAT and FQDESV. Measured from the cysteine to the phenylalanine, the CDR3 is 14 residues long. The CDR3 DNA has 42 bases and is translated from base 1.